This entry lists 10 T cell receptor beta chains sequenced from one sample in a study of beta chain features in type 1 diabetes. Findings of the study overall: Among patients with Type 1 diabetes, TCRB CDR3s were moderately but significantly shorter in every one of the four CD4+ subsets.

Which antigens these TCRs recognize remains unknown. All of the isolated RNA was reverse transcribed, so expressed TCRB transcripts were sequenced. TCRdb's copy holds only in-frame clones and misses some; the assay was immunoSEQ multiplex PCR. The sample holds 300,000 to 450,000 clones, around 12% seen once. Sequenced input: naive CD4+ T cells from blood. These receptors came from a woman aged 18-29 years with type 1 diabetes.

V is TRBV6-6 and J is TRBJ2-5; 7 bases fit TRBD2. CDR1 MNHNY and CDR2 SVGAGI come from the germline V gene (reference sequence). The CDR3 spans 12 residues. V was clipped by 6 bases and J by 11 bases; unmatched bases: 9. The CDR3 coding sequence is TGTGCCAGCAGCCGAAGCGGGACTCCACAGTACTTC. It translates to CASSRSGTPQYF.

The chain combines TRBV29-1 with TRBJ1-2; D gene ambiguous. Deletions cut 1 base from V and 3 bases from J, with 15 bases between. The germline CDR1 and CDR2 sequences are SQVTM and ANQGSEA. The CDR3 covers 15 residues. The CDR3 region is CSVEGVSGGYYGYTF. CDR3 sequence (DNA): TGCAGCGTTGAAGGGGTGTCTGGCGGCTACTATGGCTACACCTTC.

This clone was picked up a small number of times. The genes are TRBV7-8 and TRBJ2-5; D unclear. The CDR3 covers 11 residues. Trimming stripped 4 bases from V and 3 bases from J, with 3 bases between. Looked up from germline, CDR1 is SGHVS and CDR2 is FQNEAQ. The CDR3: CASSSKETQYF. For the CDR3, the DNA is TGTGCCAGCAGCTCCAAAGAGACCCAGTACTTC.

The chain has TRBV7-2 and TRBJ2-3; 7 nucleotides line up with TRBD2. The CDR3 sequence is 15 residues long. Germline V gives CDR1 SGHTA, CDR2 FQGNSA. Trimming cost V 3 bases and J 3 bases; bases outside gene matches: 6. This CDR3 is CASSFWGAGTDTQYF. The CDR3 DNA is TGTGCCAGCAGCTTTTGGGGAGCGGGGACAGATACGCAGTATTTT.

Only a few counts were recorded for this clone. V is TRBV29-1 and J is TRBJ1-5; 8 positions agree with TRBD1. V was pared by 5 bases and J by 0 bases, with 6 bases of the junction left unmatched. Germline CDR1 is SQVTM and CDR2 is ANQGSEA. CDR3 length equals 15 residues. The CDR3 DNA sequence: TGCAGCGTTCGGCAGGGGGCCGGTAGCAATCAGCCCCAGCATTTT. Its translation: CSVRQGAGSNQPQHF.

The chain has TRBV7-2 and TRBJ2-1, with D possibly TRBD2 on 7 matching bases. The CDR3 has 16 residues. V was cut by 4 bases and J by 15 bases, with 28 bases left in between. Looked up from germline, CDR1 is SGHTA and CDR2 is FQGNSA. CDR3 residues: CASSYPPGGGISSPFF. The CDR3 region has the DNA TGTGCCAGCAGCTATCCCCCTGGCGGGGGCATTTCCTCTCCGTTCTTC.

This clone was counted a few times. This sequence joins TRBV28 and TRBJ2-7; 10 nucleotides align to TRBD1. The CDR3 covers 15 residues. In germline, CDR1 is MDHEN, CDR2 SYDVKM. V was pared by 5 bases and J by 4 bases, with 8 bases of the junction left unmatched. In DNA form, the CDR3 reads TGTGCCAGCAGTATCCCGACAGGGGGCTTTTACGAGCAGTACTTC. This gives the protein CASSIPTGGFYEQYF.

V is TRBV9 and J is TRBJ2-3; 7 positions agree with TRBD2. The CDR3 runs 15 residues. V lost 9 bases to trimming and J lost 0 bases; unmatched junction nucleotides: 10. Per the germline V gene, CDR1 is SGDLS and CDR2 is YYNGEE. CDR3 residues: CATTPVSGSTDTQYF. The DNA of the CDR3 is TGTGCCACCACACCCGTTAGCGGGAGCACAGATACGCAGTATTTT.

The genes are TRBV2 and TRBJ1-1; D is perhaps TRBD1 (6 bases). This CDR3 region has 11 residues. Germline V gene lookup returns CDR1 SNHLY and CDR2 FYNNEI. V dropped 6 bases and J dropped 8 bases, with 10 bases sitting between them. The CDR3 is CASRGTLEAFF. DNA of the CDR3: TGTGCCAGCAGGGGGACACTGGAAGCTTTCTTT.

This clone was counted between two and nine times. The chain is built from TRBV27 and TRBJ1-2, with TRBD1 identical over 7 bases. J was trimmed by 4 bases and V by 10 bases; bases with no gene match: 9. CDR3 size: 13 residues. Germline CDR1 and CDR2: MNHEY and SMNVEV (reference sequence). The CDR3 loop reads CANTSGTVYGYTF. CDR3 nucleotides: TGTGCCAACACATCCGGGACAGTCTATGGCTACACCTTC.